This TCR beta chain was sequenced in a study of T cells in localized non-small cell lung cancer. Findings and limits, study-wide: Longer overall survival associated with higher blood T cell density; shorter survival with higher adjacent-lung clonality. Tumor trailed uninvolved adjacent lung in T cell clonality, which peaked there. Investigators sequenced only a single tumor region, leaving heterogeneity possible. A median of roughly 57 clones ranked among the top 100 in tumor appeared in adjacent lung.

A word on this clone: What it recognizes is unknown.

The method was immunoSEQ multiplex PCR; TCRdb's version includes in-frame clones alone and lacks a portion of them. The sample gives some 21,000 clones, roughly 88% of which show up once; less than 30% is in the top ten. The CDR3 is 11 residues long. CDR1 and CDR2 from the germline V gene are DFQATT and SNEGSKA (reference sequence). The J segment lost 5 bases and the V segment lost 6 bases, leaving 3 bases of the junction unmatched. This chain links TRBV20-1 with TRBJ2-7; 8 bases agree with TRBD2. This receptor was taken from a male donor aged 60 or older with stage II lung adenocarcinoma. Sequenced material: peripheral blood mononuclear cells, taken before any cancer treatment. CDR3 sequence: CSAGGGHEQYF. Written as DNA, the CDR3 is TGCAGTGCGGGCGGGGGGCACGAGCAGTACTTC.